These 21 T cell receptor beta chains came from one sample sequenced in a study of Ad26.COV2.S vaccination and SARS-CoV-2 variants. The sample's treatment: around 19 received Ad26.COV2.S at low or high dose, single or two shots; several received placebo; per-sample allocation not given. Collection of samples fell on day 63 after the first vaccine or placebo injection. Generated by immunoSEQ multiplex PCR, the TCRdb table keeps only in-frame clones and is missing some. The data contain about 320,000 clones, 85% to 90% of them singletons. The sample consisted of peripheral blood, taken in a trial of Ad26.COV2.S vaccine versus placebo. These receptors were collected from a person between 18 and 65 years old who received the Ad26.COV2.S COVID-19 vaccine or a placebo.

Here the CDR3 DNA reads TGTGCCAGCTCACCCACCGGGGACACCTCTGGAAACACCATATATTTT. Amino acids: CASSPTGDTSGNTIYF. The chain joins TRBV18 to TRBJ1-3, with D possibly being TRBD1 (6 bases). The CDR3 covers 16 residues. V shed 3 bases and J shed 0 bases, with 12 bases lying between them. Per germline, CDR1 KGHSH and CDR2 LQKENI.

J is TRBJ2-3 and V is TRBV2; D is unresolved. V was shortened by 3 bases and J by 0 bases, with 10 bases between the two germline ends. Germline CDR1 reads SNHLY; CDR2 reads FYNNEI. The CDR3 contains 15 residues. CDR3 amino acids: CASSDDGSSTDTQYF. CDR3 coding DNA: TGTGCCAGCAGTGACGACGGTAGTAGCACAGATACGCAGTATTTT.

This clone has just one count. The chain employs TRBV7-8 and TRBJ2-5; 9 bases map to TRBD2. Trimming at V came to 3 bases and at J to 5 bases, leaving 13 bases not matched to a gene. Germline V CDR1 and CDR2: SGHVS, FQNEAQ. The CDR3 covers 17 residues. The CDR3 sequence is CASSFRGGGAEAETQYF. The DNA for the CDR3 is TGTGCCAGCAGCTTTAGAGGCGGGGGGGCCGAGGCGGAGACCCAGTACTTC.

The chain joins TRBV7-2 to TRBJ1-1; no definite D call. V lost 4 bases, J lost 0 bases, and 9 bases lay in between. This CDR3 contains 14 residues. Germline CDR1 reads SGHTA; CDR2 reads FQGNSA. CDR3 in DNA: TGTGCCAGCAGCTACCTGAAAATGAACACTGAAGCTTTCTTT. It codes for CASSYLKMNTEAFF.

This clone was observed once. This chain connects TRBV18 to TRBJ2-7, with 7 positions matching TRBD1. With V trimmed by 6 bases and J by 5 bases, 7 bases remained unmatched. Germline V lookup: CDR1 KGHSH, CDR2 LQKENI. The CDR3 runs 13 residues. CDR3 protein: CASSSLGGNEQYF. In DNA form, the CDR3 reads TGTGCCAGCTCGTCACTAGGGGGCAACGAGCAGTACTTC.

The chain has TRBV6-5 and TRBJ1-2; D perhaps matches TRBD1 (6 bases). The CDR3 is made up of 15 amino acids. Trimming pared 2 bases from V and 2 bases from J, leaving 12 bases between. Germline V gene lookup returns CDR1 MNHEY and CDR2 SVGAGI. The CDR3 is CASSYDRQANYGYTF. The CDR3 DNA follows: TGTGCCAGCAGTTACGACCGACAGGCGAACTATGGCTACACCTTC.

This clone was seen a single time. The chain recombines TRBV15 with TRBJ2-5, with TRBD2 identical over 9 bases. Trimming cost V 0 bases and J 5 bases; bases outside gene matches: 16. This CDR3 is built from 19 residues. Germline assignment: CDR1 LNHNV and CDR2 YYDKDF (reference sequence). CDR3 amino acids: CATSREGPGVAGARETQYF. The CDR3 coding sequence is TGTGCCACCAGCAGAGAGGGACCCGGGGTAGCGGGGGCCAGGGAGACCCAGTACTTC.

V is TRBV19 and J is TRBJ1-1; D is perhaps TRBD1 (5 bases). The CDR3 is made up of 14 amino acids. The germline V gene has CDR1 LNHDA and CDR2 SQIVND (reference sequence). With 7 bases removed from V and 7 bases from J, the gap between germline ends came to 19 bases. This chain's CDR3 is CASTPGAWGGEAFF. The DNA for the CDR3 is TGTGCCAGTACCCCCGGGGCGTGGGGAGGTGAAGCTTTCTTT. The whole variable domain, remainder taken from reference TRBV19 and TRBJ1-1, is DGGITQSPKYLFRKEGQNVTLSCEQNLNHDAMYWYRQDPGQGLRLIYYSQIVNDFQKGDIAEGYSVSREKKESFPLTVTSAQKNPTAFYLCASTPGAWGGEAFFGQGTRLTVV.

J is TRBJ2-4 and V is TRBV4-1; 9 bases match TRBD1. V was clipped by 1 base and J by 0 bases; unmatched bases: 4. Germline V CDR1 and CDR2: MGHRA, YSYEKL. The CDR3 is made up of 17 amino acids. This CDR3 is CASSQGTGGLAKNIQYF. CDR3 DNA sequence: TGCGCCAGCAGCCAAGGAACAGGGGGCTTAGCCAAAAACATTCAGTACTTC.

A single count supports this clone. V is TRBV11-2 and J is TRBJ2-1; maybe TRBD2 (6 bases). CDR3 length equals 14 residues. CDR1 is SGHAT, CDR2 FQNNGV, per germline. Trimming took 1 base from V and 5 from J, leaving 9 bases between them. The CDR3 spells CASSLASANNEQFF. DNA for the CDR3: TGTGCCAGCAGCTTAGCTAGCGCTAACAATGAGCAGTTCTTC.

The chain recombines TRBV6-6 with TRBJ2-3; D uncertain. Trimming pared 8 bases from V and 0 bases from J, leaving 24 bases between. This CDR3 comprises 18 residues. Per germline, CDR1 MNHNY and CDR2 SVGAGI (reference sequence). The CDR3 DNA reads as TGTGCCAGCCGTCATTGGGTAGGCATGAAACCTAGCACAGATACGCAGTATTTT. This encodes CASRHWVGMKPSTDTQYF.

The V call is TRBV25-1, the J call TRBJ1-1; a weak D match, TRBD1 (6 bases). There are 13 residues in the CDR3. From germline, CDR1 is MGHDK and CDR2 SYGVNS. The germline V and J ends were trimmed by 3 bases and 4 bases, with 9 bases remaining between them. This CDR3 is CASSDRGTTEAFF. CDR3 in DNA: TGTGCCAGCAGTGACAGGGGAACCACTGAAGCTTTCTTT.

CDR3 region: CASRPLEVGTDTQYF. DNA of the CDR3: TGCGCCAGCCGACCTCTGGAGGTCGGCACAGATACGCAGTATTTT. The chain links TRBV5-1 to TRBJ2-3, with a weak D call TRBD2 (5 bases). The CDR3 has 15 amino acids. Trimming pared 7 bases from V and 1 base from J, leaving 16 bases between. CDR1 SGHRS and CDR2 YFSETQ come from the germline V gene.

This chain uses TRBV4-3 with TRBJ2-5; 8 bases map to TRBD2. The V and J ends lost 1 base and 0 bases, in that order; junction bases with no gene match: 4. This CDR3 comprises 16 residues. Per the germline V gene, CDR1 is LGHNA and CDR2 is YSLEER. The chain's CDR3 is CASSQGTGGYQETQYF. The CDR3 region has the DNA TGCGCCAGCAGCCAAGGAACGGGGGGGTACCAAGAGACCCAGTACTTC.

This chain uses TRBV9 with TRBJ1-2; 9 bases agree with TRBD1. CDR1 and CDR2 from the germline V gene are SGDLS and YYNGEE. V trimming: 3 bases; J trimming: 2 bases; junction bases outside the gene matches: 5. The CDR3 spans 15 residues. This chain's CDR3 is CASSAEDRGNYGYTF. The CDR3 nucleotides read TGTGCCAGCAGCGCAGAGGACAGGGGAAACTATGGCTACACCTTC.

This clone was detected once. The CDR3 loop is CASSPATAYEQYF. CDR3 coding DNA: TGTGCCAGCTCACCAGCCACAGCCTACGAGCAGTACTTC. The rearrangement links TRBV18 to TRBJ2-7; D is uncertain. The germline CDR1 and CDR2 sequences are KGHSH and LQKENI. Trimming cost V 2 bases and J 2 bases, with 7 bases left between them. This CDR3 region has 13 residues.

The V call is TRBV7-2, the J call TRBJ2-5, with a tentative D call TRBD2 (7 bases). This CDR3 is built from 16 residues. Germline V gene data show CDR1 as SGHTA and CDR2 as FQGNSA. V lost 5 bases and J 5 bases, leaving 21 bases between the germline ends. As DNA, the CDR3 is TGTGCCAGCAGCCCCGGAGCGGGGCAGGGGAAGGAGACCCAGTACTTC. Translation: CASSPGAGQGKETQYF.

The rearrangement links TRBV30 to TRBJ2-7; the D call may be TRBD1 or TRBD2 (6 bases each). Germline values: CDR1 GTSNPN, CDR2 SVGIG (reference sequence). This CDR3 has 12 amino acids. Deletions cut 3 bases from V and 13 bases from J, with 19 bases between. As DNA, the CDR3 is TGTGCCTGGAGCTCTTGGGGGGCCGACCCCTACTTC. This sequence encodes CAWSSWGADPYF.

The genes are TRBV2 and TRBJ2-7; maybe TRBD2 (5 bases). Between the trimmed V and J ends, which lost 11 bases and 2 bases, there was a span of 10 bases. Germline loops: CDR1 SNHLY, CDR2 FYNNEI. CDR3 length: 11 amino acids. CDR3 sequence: CAGGRTYEQYF. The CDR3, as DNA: TGTGCCGGAGGACGGACCTACGAGCAGTACTTC. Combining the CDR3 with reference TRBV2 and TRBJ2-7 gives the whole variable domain EPEVTQTPSHQVTQMGQEVILRCVPISNHLYFYWYRQILGQKVEFLVSFYNNEISEKSEIFDDQFSVERPDGSNFTLKIRSTKLEDSAMYFCAGGRTYEQYFGPGTRLTVT.

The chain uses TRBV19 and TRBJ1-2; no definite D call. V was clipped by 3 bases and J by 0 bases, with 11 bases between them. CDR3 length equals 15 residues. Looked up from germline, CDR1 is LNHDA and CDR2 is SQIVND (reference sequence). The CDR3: CASSIGSLPNYGYTF. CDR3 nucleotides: TGTGCCAGTAGTATTGGGAGCCTACCTAACTATGGCTACACCTTC.

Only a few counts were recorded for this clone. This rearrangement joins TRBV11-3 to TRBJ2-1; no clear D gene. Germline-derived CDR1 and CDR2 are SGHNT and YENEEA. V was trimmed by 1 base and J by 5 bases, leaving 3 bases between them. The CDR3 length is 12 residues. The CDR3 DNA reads TGTGCCAGCAGCTTAGCCAACAATGAGCAGTTCTTC. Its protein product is CASSLANNEQFF.